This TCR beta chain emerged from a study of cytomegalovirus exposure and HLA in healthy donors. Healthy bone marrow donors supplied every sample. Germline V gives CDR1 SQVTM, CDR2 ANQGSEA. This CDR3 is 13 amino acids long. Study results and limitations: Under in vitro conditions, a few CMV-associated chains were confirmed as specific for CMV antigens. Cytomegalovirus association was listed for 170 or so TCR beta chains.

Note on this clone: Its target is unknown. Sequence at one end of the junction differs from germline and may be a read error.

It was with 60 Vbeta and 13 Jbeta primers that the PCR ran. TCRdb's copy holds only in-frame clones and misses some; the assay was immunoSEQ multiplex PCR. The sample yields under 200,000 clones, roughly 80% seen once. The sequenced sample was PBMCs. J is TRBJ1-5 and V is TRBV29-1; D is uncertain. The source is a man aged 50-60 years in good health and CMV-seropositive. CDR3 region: CSVGSNSDQPQHF. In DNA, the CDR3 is TGCAGCGTTGGATCGAATAGCGATCAGCCCCAGCATTTT.